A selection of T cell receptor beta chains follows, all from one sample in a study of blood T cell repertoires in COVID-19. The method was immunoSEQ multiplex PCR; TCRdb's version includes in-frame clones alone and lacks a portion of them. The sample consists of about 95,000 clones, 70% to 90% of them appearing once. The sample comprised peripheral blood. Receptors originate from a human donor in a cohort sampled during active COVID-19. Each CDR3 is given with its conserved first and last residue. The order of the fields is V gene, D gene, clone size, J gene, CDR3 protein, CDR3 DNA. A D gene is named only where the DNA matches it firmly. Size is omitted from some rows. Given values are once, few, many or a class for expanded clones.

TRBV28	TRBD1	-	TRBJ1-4	CASSPRQGRDEKLFF	TGTGCCAGCAGTCCACGACAGGGGAGGGATGAAAAACTGTTTTTT
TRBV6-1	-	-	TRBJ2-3	CASSELGGGAKDTQYF	TGTGCCAGCAGTGAACTCGGAGGGGGGGCCAAAGATACGCAGTATTTT
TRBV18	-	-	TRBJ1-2	CASSPPETDHGYTF	TGTGCCAGCTCACCACCGGAAACAGATCACGGCTACACCTTC
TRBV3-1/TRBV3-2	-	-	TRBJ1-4	CASSQYTIANEKLFF	TGTGCCAGCAGCCAATACACCATTGCTAATGAAAAACTGTTTTTT
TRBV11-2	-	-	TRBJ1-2	CASSLLRGQGYGYTF	TGTGCCAGCAGCTTACTGAGAGGACAAGGTTATGGCTACACCTTC
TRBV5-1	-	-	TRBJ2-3	CASSSAVITDTQYF	TGCGCCAGCAGCTCGGCGGTGATCACAGATACGCAGTATTTT
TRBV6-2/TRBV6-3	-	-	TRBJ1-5	CASSYSGRAGQPQHF	TGTGCCAGCAGTTACTCGGGGAGGGCTGGACAGCCCCAGCATTTT
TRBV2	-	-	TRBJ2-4	CASSVMGRPLPGIQYF	TGTGCCAGCAGCGTGATGGGGCGACCGCTCCCGGGCATTCAGTACTTC
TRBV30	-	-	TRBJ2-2	CAWSVQNTGELFF	TGTGCCTGGAGTGTCCAGAACACCGGGGAGCTGTTTTTT
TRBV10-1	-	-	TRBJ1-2	CASSAGSGNGYTF	TGCGCCAGCAGTGCCGGGAGCGGTAATGGCTACACCTTC
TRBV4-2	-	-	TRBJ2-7	CASSQDSTYEQYF	TGTGCCAGCAGCCAAGACAGTACCTACGAGCAGTACTTC
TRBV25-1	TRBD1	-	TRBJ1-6	CASSDGWQGAFNSPLHF	TGTGCCAGCAGTGACGGTTGGCAGGGGGCTTTTAATTCACCCCTCCACTTT
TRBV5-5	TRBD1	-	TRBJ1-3	CASSLGQGVGGNTIYF	TGTGCCAGCAGTTTGGGACAGGGGGTTGGAGGAAACACCATATATTTT
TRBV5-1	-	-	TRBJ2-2	CASSLASDTGELFF	TGCGCCAGCAGCTTGGCCTCGGACACCGGGGAGCTGTTTTTT
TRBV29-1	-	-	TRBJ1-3	CSVEGRSGNTIYF	TGCAGCGTTGAGGGCCGCTCTGGAAACACCATATATTTT
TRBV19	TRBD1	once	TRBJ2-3	CASSRDRGQGDTQYF	TGTGCCAGTAGTCGGGACAGGGGGCAGGGAGATACGCAGTATTTT
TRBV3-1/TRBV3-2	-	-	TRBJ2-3	CASSRSGTDTQYF	TGTGCCAGCAGCCGGTCAGGGACAGATACGCAGTATTTT
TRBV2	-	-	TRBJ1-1	CASSERGTSGTEAFF	TGTGCCAGCAGTGAAAGGGGGACCTCGGGGACTGAAGCTTTCTTT
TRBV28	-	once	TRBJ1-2	CASRLSGGYGYTF	TGTGCCAGCAGGTTATCGGGGGGCTATGGCTACACCTTC
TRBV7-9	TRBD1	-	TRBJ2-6	CASSRQGAPPGGANVLTF	TGTGCCAGCTCGAGACAGGGGGCGCCCCCGGGTGGGGCCAACGTCCTGACTTTC
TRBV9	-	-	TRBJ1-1	CASRTDPNTEAFF	TGTGCCAGCCGGACTGACCCGAACACTGAAGCTTTCTTT
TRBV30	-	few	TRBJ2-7	CAWSIIVRGEQYF	TGTGCCTGGAGCATCATCGTACGGGGCGAGCAGTACTTC
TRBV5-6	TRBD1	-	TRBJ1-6	CASSAGTVYSPLHF	TGTGCCAGCAGCGCCGGGACAGTCTACTCACCCCTCCACTTT
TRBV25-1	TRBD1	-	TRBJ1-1	CASSEWGQGKGTEAFF	TGTGCCAGCAGTGAATGGGGACAGGGGAAGGGAACTGAAGCTTTCTTT
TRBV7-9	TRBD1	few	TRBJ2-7	CASSLGQGRQYF	TGTGCCAGCAGCTTAGGACAGGGTCGGCAGTACTTC
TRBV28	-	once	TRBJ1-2	CASSLATTNYGYTF	TGTGCCAGCAGTTTAGCCACTACTAACTATGGCTACACCTTC
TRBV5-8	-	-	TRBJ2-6	CASSSLGGAGANVLTF	TGTGCCAGCAGCTCCCTTGGGGGCGCGGGGGCCAACGTCCTGACTTTC
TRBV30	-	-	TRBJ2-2	CAWTGGLPTGELFF	TGTGCCTGGACAGGCGGGCTACCCACCGGGGAGCTGTTTTTT
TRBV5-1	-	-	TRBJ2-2	CASSFGDTHTGELFF	TGCGCCAGCAGCTTTGGGGACACCCACACCGGGGAGCTGTTTTTT
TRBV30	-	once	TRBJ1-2	CAWSVLGGYTF	TGTGCCTGGAGTGTACTCGGTGGCTACACCTTC
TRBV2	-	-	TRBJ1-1	CASSIQGSTEAFF	TGTGCCAGCAGTATCCAGGGGTCCACTGAAGCTTTCTTT
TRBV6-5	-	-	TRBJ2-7	CASSQSWGVNEQYF	TGTGCCAGCAGTCAATCCTGGGGAGTGAACGAGCAGTACTTC
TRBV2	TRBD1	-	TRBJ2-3	CASTVGQGAQADTQYF	TGTGCCAGCACTGTGGGACAGGGGGCGCAAGCAGATACGCAGTATTTT
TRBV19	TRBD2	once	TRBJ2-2	CASPPSRGGAGGGELFF	TGTGCCAGTCCCCCGTCTCGCGGGGGGGCCGGGGGCGGGGAGCTGTTTTTT
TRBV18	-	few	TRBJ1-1	CASSPPQRRTEAFF	TGTGCCAGCTCACCACCGCAAAGGAGAACTGAAGCTTTCTTT
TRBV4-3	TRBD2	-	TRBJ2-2	CASSQESSGAGELFF	TGCGCCAGCAGCCAAGAGAGTAGCGGGGCCGGGGAGCTGTTTTTT
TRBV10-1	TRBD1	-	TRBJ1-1	CASGFTGTGEAFF	TGCGCCAGCGGATTCACCGGGACAGGAGAAGCTTTCTTT
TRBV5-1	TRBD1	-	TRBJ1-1	CASSFPGQGINTEAFF	TGCGCCAGCAGCTTCCCGGGACAGGGCATCAACACTGAAGCTTTCTTT
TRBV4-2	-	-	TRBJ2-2	CASSQVMQTGELFF	TGTGCCAGCAGCCAAGTCATGCAGACCGGGGAGCTGTTTTTT
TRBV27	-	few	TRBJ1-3	CASSLLPPGGNTIYF	TGTGCCAGCAGTTTACTTCCCCCAGGGGGAAACACCATATATTTT
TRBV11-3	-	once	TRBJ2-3	CASSLGAGREDTQYF	TGTGCCAGCAGCTTAGGGGCGGGGCGTGAAGATACGCAGTATTTT
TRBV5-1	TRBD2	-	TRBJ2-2	CASSLNPLRGAGDTGELFF	TGCGCCAGCAGCTTAAACCCCCTTCGAGGAGCGGGGGACACCGGGGAGCTGTTTTTT
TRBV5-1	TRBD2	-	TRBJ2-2	CASSRGAGELFF	TGCGCCAGCAGTCGGGGGGCCGGGGAGCTGTTTTTT
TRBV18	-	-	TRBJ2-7	CASSPSGAATSYEQYF	TGTGCCAGCTCACCCTCTGGGGCAGCAACGTCCTACGAGCAGTACTTC
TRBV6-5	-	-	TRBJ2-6	CASSPRRSGANVLTF	TGTGCCAGCAGTCCTCGCCGGTCTGGGGCCAACGTCCTGACTTTC
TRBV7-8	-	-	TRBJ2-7	CASSPFDTYEQYF	TGTGCCAGCAGCCCCTTCGACACCTACGAGCAGTACTTC
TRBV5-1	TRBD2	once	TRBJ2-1	CASRGLAGGHNEQFF	TGCGCCAGCAGGGGACTAGCGGGGGGGCACAATGAGCAGTTCTTC
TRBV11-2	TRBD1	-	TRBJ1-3	CASTRDRASSGNTIYF	TGTGCCAGCACCAGGGACAGGGCAAGCTCTGGAAACACCATATATTTT
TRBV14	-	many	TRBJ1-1	CASRSLGTEAFF	TGTGCCAGCAGGAGTCTCGGCACTGAAGCTTTCTTT
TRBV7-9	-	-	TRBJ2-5	CASSLTDLQQETQYF	TGTGCCAGCAGCTTAACCGACTTGCAACAAGAGACCCAGTACTTC
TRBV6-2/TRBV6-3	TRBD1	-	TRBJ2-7	CASSTRDRGQLKDEQYF	TGTGCCAGCAGTACCCGGGACAGGGGGCAGTTAAAGGACGAGCAGTACTTC
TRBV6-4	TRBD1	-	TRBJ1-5	CASSTGGNQPQHF	TGTGCCAGCAGTACAGGGGGCAATCAGCCCCAGCATTTT
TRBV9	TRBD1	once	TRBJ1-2	CASSPGQGRANYGYTF	TGTGCCAGCAGCCCGGGACAGGGGCGGGCTAACTATGGCTACACCTTC
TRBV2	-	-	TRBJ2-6	CASTNSGANVLTF	TGTGCCAGCACCAACTCTGGGGCCAACGTCCTGACTTTC
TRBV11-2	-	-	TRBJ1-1	CASSRPGKNTEAFF	TGTGCCAGCAGCCGCCCCGGGAAGAACACTGAAGCTTTCTTT
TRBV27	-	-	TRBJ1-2	CATGLARDLGYTF	TGTGCCACCGGATTGGCCAGGGATCTTGGCTACACCTTC
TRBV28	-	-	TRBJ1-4	CASSSPVPTNEKLFF	TGTGCCAGCAGTTCCCCGGTTCCAACTAATGAAAAACTGTTTTTT